This note documents a single T cell receptor beta chain sequence. Its antigen is not identified. These data come from a study of cytomegalovirus exposure and HLA in healthy donors. Study-wide points: Most TCR sequences showed up rarely, but some public TCRs showed up in many donors. Some TCR beta chains (roughly 150 of them) were listed as cytomegalovirus-associated. It was found in a later analysis that first-cohort TCR clusters tended to co-occur in the 120 validation repertoires.

The data were produced by immunoSEQ multiplex PCR, yet TCRdb's version contains in-frame clones alone and is incomplete. The sample has more than 55,000 clones, 90% to 97% seen once. The donors were part of the validation cohort of 100 to 150 subjects. That cohort was separate from the first cohort, which comprised fewer than 800 subjects. The CDR3 covers 16 residues. The V segment lost 6 bases and the J segment 4 bases; nucleotides outside the gene matches: 12. The V gene's germline CDR1 is MDHEN and CDR2 SYDVKM. This chain links TRBV28 with TRBJ2-1, with TRBD2 matching 7 bases. The clonotype originates from a man aged 18 to 30 in good health and CMV-seronegative. The specimen was PBMCs. The CDR3 coding sequence is TGTGCCAGCAGCCAGGTGGGGGGGACTACATACAATGAGCAGTTCTTC. It codes for CASSQVGGTTYNEQFF.